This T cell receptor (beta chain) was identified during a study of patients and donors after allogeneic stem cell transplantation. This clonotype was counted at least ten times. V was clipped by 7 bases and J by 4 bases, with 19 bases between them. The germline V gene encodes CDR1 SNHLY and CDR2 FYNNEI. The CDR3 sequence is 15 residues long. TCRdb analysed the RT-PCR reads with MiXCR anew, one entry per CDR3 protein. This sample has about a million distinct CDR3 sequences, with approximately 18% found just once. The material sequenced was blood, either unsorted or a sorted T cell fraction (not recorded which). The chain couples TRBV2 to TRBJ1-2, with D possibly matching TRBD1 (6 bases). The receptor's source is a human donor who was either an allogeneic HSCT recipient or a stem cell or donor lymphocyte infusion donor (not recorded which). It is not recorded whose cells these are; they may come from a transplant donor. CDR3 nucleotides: TGTGCCAGCACCATAGAACAGGGACTGGGCTATGGCTACACCTTC. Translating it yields CASTIEQGLGYGYTF.